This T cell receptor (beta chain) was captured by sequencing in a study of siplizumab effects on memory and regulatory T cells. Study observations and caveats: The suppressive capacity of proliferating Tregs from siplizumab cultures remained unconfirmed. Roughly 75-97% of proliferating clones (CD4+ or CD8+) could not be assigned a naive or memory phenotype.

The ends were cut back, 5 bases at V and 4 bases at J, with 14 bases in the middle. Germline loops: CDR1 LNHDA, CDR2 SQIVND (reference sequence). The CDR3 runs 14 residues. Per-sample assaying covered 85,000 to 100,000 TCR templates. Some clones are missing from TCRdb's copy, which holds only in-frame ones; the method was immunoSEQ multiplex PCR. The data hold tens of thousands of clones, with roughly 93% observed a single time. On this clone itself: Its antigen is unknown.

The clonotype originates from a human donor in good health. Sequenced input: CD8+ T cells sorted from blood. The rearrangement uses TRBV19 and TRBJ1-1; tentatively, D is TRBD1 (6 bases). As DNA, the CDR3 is TGTGCCAGTAGTTACGATCCGGGGGCCACTGAAGCTTTCTTT. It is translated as CASSYDPGATEAFF. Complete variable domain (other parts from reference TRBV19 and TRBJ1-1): DGGITQSPKYLFRKEGQNVTLSCEQNLNHDAMYWYRQDPGQGLRLIYYSQIVNDFQKGDIAEGYSVSREKKESFPLTVTSAQKNPTAFYLCASSYDPGATEAFFGQGTRLTVV.